This section outlines one T cell receptor (beta chain) sequence together with its context. What it binds is unknown. The data stem from a study of molecular identifiers for immune sequencing clone quantification. CDR1 is SNHLY and CDR2 is FYNNEI in the germline V gene. Losses at the gene ends were 10 bases for V and 2 bases for J; bases not matched to a gene: 5. The CDR3 runs 13 residues. Sorting selected naive CD8 T cells with a CD8+CD4-CCR7+CD45RA+ phenotype. Previously described methods with listed TCR primers produced the bulk TCR libraries. TCRdb reprocessed the PCR reads via MiXCR and lists one record per CDR3 protein. Of roughly 630,000 distinct CDR3 sequences listed, about 25% are singletons. Study-level findings and limits: Clonotypes surpassing 20 RNA copies contained over 98% of effector molecules, versus under 1% in naive cells. Even with roughly 1 million naive cells present, spiked Jurkat TCR RNA from one cell was reportedly detectable.

Sequenced material: naive CD8+ T cells from blood, with Jurkat cell RNA spiked in. Specified subset: FACS-sorted CD8+CD4-CCR7+CD45RA+ naive T cells. The TCR comes from a human donor in good health. Some libraries in this study had Jurkat cell RNA spiked in. The rearrangement uses TRBV2 and TRBJ2-7; 10 positions agree with TRBD2. CDR3 bases: TGTGCCATCAGGACTAGCGGTACCTACGAGCAGTACTTC. This gives the protein CAIRTSGTYEQYF. The full variable domain, with the rest looked up from reference TRBV2 and TRBJ2-7, is EPEVTQTPSHQVTQMGQEVILRCVPISNHLYFYWYRQILGQKVEFLVSFYNNEISEKSEIFDDQFSVERPDGSNFTLKIRSTKLEDSAMYFCAIRTSGTYEQYFGPGTRLTVT.